This TCR beta chain was observed in a study of blood T cell repertoires in COVID-19. Produced via immunoSEQ multiplex PCR; TCRdb's table is partial and in-frame only. The table includes about 150,000 clones, roughly four fifths detected once. This clone was detected a few times. Germline V gene lookup returns CDR1 KGHSY and CDR2 FQNENV. With V trimmed by 2 bases and J by 4 bases, 5 bases remained unmatched. This CDR3 has 15 residues. Specimen: peripheral blood. The rearrangement uses TRBV16 and TRBJ1-3, with TRBD1 matching 7 bases. The clonotype was recovered from a man in his 70s with active or convalescent COVID-19. As DNA, the CDR3 is TGTGCCAGCAGCCAACCCGGGACAGCCGGAAACACCATATATTTT. It yields the protein CASSQPGTAGNTIYF.